A selection of T cell receptor beta chains follows, all from one sample in a study of cytomegalovirus exposure and HLA in healthy donors. This table comes from immunoSEQ multiplex PCR, and its TCRdb copy is limited to in-frame clones, with some not included. The sample consists of 150,000 to 190,000 clones, approximately 72% of them appearing once. What was sequenced was PBMCs. These receptors all stem from a man aged 18-30 years in good health and CMV-seronegative. CDR3s include the opening cysteine and the closing phenylalanine or tryptophan. Each record gives: V gene, J gene, clone size, D gene, CDR3 DNA, CDR3 protein. A D gene is named only where the DNA matches it firmly. The size of a clone is reported for some rows only, either as once, few or many, or as a class for expanded clones.

>TRBV4-2|TRBJ2-3|NA|TRBD2
TGTGCCAGCAGCCCTAGGACTAGCGGGAACACAGATACGCAGTATTTT
CASSPRTSGNTDTQYF
>TRBV9|TRBJ1-2|NA|TRBD1
TGTGCCAGCAGCGGCTATGGACAGGGCGCTGGCTACACCTTC
CASSGYGQGAGYTF
>TRBV5-8|TRBJ2-7|NA|TRBD1
TGTGCCTGCGCTAAGGGACAGGGGCCCTACGAGCAGTACTTC
CACAKGQGPYEQYF
>TRBV19|TRBJ2-4|few|TRBD2
TGTGCCAGTAGGGGACTAGCGGGAGGGGGGGACATTCAGTACTTC
CASRGLAGGGDIQYF
>TRBV4-1|TRBJ2-2|NA|TRBD2
TGCGCCAGCAGCCAAGGAGCCAGCGGGAGGGCTTTCGGCGGGGAGCTGTTTTTT
CASSQGASGRAFGGELFF
>TRBV19|TRBJ2-1|NA|NA
TGTGCCAGTAGCCCTAAAGCGGGCTCCTACAATGAGCAGTTCTTC
CASSPKAGSYNEQFF
>TRBV25-1|TRBJ2-1|NA|TRBD2
TGTGCCAGCAGTGATAGACTAGCGGTGTACAATGAGCAGTTCTTC
CASSDRLAVYNEQFF
>TRBV27|TRBJ2-3|NA|TRBD2
TGTGCCAGCAGCCTTGGGACTAGCCGCACAGATACGCAGTATTTT
CASSLGTSRTDTQYF
>TRBV7-2|TRBJ1-1|NA|TRBD1
TGTGCCAGCAGCTTAGACAGGGGGAGGACTGAAGCTTTCTTT
CASSLDRGRTEAFF
>TRBV28|TRBJ1-5|NA|TRBD1
TGTGCCAGCAGTTTACAGGGACAGGGGAGGTATCAGCCCCAGCATTTT
CASSLQGQGRYQPQHF
>TRBV4-1|TRBJ1-4|NA|TRBD1
TGCGCCAGCAGCCAAGATTGGACAGGGGGTAATGAAAAACTGTTTTTT
CASSQDWTGGNEKLFF
>TRBV4-1|TRBJ1-6|NA|NA
TGCGCCAGCAGCCAAGGCAGTGGCTCACCCCTCCACTTT
CASSQGSGSPLHF
>TRBV18|TRBJ2-5|NA|TRBD2
TGTGCCAGCTCACGGACTAGCGGGAGTGAAGAGACCCAGTACTTC
CASSRTSGSEETQYF
>TRBV7-9|TRBJ2-2|NA|NA
TGTGCCAGCAGCTTAAACAGGCCCGGGGAGCTGTTTTTT
CASSLNRPGELFF
>TRBV5-1|TRBJ1-1|NA|TRBD1
TGCGCCAGCAGCTCCAGGGGGAAGGCTGAAGCTTTCTTT
CASSSRGKAEAFF
>TRBV9|TRBJ2-2|NA|TRBD2
TGTGCCAGCAGCGCAGGGACTAGCCAGGGCGGGGAGCTGTTTTTT
CASSAGTSQGGELFF
>TRBV25-1|TRBJ2-1|NA|NA
TGTGCCAGCAGTGAATTTCCGGGTTATGAGCAGTTCTTC
CASSEFPGYEQFF
>TRBV5-1|TRBJ1-1|few|NA
TGCGCCAGCAGCTTGTCCAGGCTGAACACTGAAGCTTTCTTT
CASSLSRLNTEAFF
>TRBV7-9|TRBJ1-5|NA|NA
TGTTCCAGCAGCCCCGATCCCTACCAGCCCCAGCATTTT
CSSSPDPYQPQHF
>TRBV27|TRBJ2-1|NA|TRBD1
TGTGCCAGCAGTCCCCGGGGGACAGGGAGTGAGCAGTTCTTC
CASSPRGTGSEQFF
>TRBV5-6|TRBJ2-5|once|NA
TGTGCCAGCAGCTTGGAGGTTCAGGGGGGAGAGACCCAGTACTTC
CASSLEVQGGETQYF
>TRBV11-2|TRBJ2-1|NA|TRBD2
TGTGCCAGCAGCTCCCCGGGACTAGCGGGAGGGTCCTCCTACAATGAGCAGTTCTTC
CASSSPGLAGGSSYNEQFF
>TRBV13|TRBJ2-7|NA|NA
TGTGCCAGCAGCTTGGGGCACGAGCAGTACTTC
CASSLGHEQYF
>TRBV5-1|TRBJ2-7|NA|NA
TGCGCCAGCGGGCCGACGGACAGATCCTACGAGCAGTACTTC
CASGPTDRSYEQYF
>TRBV7-2|TRBJ2-7|NA|TRBD2
TGTGCCAGCAGCCAGCCTAGCGGGAGGGCCAGGCAGTACTTC
CASSQPSGRARQYF
>TRBV6-5|TRBJ2-5|once|TRBD2
TGTGCCAGCAGTTACTCGGGACTAGCGGGAGAGACCCAGTACTTC
CASSYSGLAGETQYF
>TRBV4-1|TRBJ1-2|once|TRBD1
TGCGCCAGCAGCCAAGATAGTCGGGGGGACAGGGGTGATGGCTACACCTTC
CASSQDSRGDRGDGYTF
>TRBV29-1|TRBJ2-5|few|NA
TGCAGCGGCCTCGGATCTAGGAGGGAGACCCAGTACTTC
CSGLGSRRETQYF
>TRBV2|TRBJ2-7|NA|NA
TGTGCCAGCAGTTATACACAGGGTCACCGTCCCTACGAGCAGTACTTC
CASSYTQGHRPYEQYF
>TRBV7-9|TRBJ1-2|NA|TRBD1
TGTGCCAGTAGCGGGGGACAGGACCCTCCCTATGGCTACACCTTC
CASSGGQDPPYGYTF
>TRBV27|TRBJ2-7|few|TRBD2
TGTGCCAGCAGTTTGGTCCAGGCTAGCGGCCCCTACGAGCAGTACTTC
CASSLVQASGPYEQYF
>TRBV5-4|TRBJ2-5|NA|TRBD2
TGTGCCAGCAGCTTCCCAGCCTTTGGGCTAGCGGGTCTCCCAGAGACCCAGTACTTC
CASSFPAFGLAGLPETQYF
>TRBV19|TRBJ1-3|NA|NA
TGTGCCAGTAGTTCTAGACAGACCTCTGGAAACACCATATATTTT
CASSSRQTSGNTIYF
>TRBV28|TRBJ1-2|few|NA
TGTGCCAGCAGTTTATCTGGGGGGGACTATGGCTACACCTTC
CASSLSGGDYGYTF
>TRBV2|TRBJ2-7|once|NA
TGTGCCAGCAGTGGGATGAGAACAGGGATTTTCACCTACGAGCAGTACTTC
CASSGMRTGIFTYEQYF
>TRBV18|TRBJ2-3|NA|NA
TGTGCCAGCTCACCTTCTTTGGCCAGTCTCACAGATACGCAGTATTTT
CASSPSLASLTDTQYF
>TRBV11-2|TRBJ2-2|NA|NA
TGTGCCAGCAGCCCAGGGATGAGGGGACTGGGCGGGGAGCTGTTTTTT
CASSPGMRGLGGELFF
>TRBV7-9|TRBJ2-3|few|NA
TGTGCCAGCAGCTTAACCATCGGGGGTTCAGATACGCAGTATTTT
CASSLTIGGSDTQYF
>TRBV19|TRBJ2-3|NA|TRBD2
TGTGCCAGTAGTAGGGGACTAGCGGCCGACACAGATACGCAGTATTTT
CASSRGLAADTDTQYF
>TRBV11-3|TRBJ2-5|once|TRBD2
TGTGCCAGCAGCCGAGGACTAGCGGGGAACCAAGAGACCCAGTACTTC
CASSRGLAGNQETQYF
>TRBV6-1|TRBJ2-7|NA|TRBD1
TGTGCCAGCAGCCCAGGGACAGGGGTTAGTGTCGAGCAGTACTTC
CASSPGTGVSVEQYF
>TRBV28|TRBJ2-5|few|TRBD1
TGTGCCAGCAGTTTAGAACAGGGGGTCGGAGAGACCCAGTACTTC
CASSLEQGVGETQYF
>TRBV5-1|TRBJ2-3|NA|TRBD2
TGCGCCAGCAGCTTGGGGTCTAGCGGGACAACAGATACGCAGTATTTT
CASSLGSSGTTDTQYF
>TRBV5-6|TRBJ1-1|NA|TRBD1
TGTGCCAGCAGCCCCCGGACAGGGGGTTACACTGAAGCTTTCTTT
CASSPRTGGYTEAFF
>TRBV12-5|TRBJ2-2|once|NA
TGTGCTAGTGGCCCGAAAACAGGGTCCACAGGGCTGTTTTTT
CASGPKTGSTGLFF
>TRBV13|TRBJ2-1|NA|TRBD2
TGTGCCAGCAGCTCCGGACTAGCGGGAGTGGTTGAGCAGTTCTTC
CASSSGLAGVVEQFF
>TRBV19|TRBJ2-5|NA|TRBD2
TGTGCCAGTAGTATAGATCCGCTAGCGGGAGGGATAGAGACCCAGTACTTC
CASSIDPLAGGIETQYF
>TRBV19|TRBJ2-4|NA|NA
TGTGCCAGTAGTTCCCCAAGAAGACTAGAACAAGCCAAAAACATTCAGTACTTC
CASSSPRRLEQAKNIQYF
>TRBV5-8|TRBJ2-3|NA|NA
TGTGCCAGCAGCTTGCTAAGCACAGATACGCAGTATTTT
CASSLLSTDTQYF
>TRBV6-1|TRBJ1-2|once|NA
TGTGCCAGCAGTGAAACCCTTGCCCTCCCCGGGAACGACTATGGCTACACCTTC
CASSETLALPGNDYGYTF
>TRBV4-1|TRBJ2-7|few|NA
TGCGCCAGCAGCCAAGGGGGACAACTCACCCCTCAGCAGTACTTC
CASSQGGQLTPQQYF
>TRBV11-2|TRBJ1-2|NA|NA
TGTGCCAGCAGCTTTGAGACAGTGAGCTATGGCTACACCTTC
CASSFETVSYGYTF
>TRBV6-5|TRBJ1-3|NA|TRBD1
TGTGCCAGCAGTACTCAGGGGGCTGCAAACACCATATATTTT
CASSTQGAANTIYF